This TCR beta chain came from a study of T cell responses to AZD1222 COVID-19 vaccine. As regards this clone: Its antigen is as yet unknown.

The protocol was immunoSEQ multiplex PCR, while the TCRdb copy is restricted to in-frame clones and leaves out a portion. In the table there are some 92,000 clones, about 90% of which are singletons. Trimming shortened V by 1 base and J by 2 bases, and 11 bases separated the two germline ends. Germline CDR1 SGHTA, CDR2 FQGNSA. This CDR3 is 15 amino acids long. Study results and caveats: Among AZD1222 vaccinees, only six were seropositive at baseline. Spike-specific TCR breadth rose after two AZD1222 doses, and depth rose as well. No day 14 peak samples; only post-peak repertoires were characterized. Spike-spanning, vaccine-associated CD4 TCRs were dominant at 160-218 and 743-854.

This receptor was identified in an adult in good health. Material: peripheral blood, obtained on day 0 of AZD1222 vaccination. The J gene is TRBJ2-5, the V gene TRBV7-2; the D call may be TRBD1 or TRBD2 (6 bases each). The CDR3 here is CASSLGGAGQETQYF. As DNA, the CDR3 is TGTGCCAGCAGCTTAGGGGGGGCAGGACAAGAGACCCAGTACTTC. The full variable domain, its missing parts supplied by reference TRBV7-2 and TRBJ2-5, is GAGVSQSPSNKVTEKGKDVELRCDPISGHTALYWYRQSLGQGLEFLIYFQGNSAPDKSGLPSDRFSAERTGGSVSTLTIQRTQQEDSAVYLCASSLGGAGQETQYFGPGTRLLVL.